The present entry profiles one T cell receptor beta chain with its context. In the original analysis: From reference gene primer amplification, estimates of nucleated cell counts were derived. Measured with immunoSEQ multiplex PCR; TCRdb has only the in-frame clones, and not every one. V, J and clone size reflect that table, while D and trimming were determined from the DNA. The sample lists 200,000 to 250,000 clones, approximately 91% seen once, with roughly 2.5% in the top ten. The data belong to a study of blood T cell repertoires in COVID-19. Background on the study: Nucleic acid was either cDNA or gDNA, and it came from T cells, B-cell-depleted T cells, or PBMCs.

After removal of 5 bases from V and 2 bases from J, the junction contained 3 bases not matched to a gene. Germline lookup yields CDR1 MNHEY and CDR2 SVGEGT. The CDR3 has 14 amino acids. The clonotype was recovered from a woman between 55 and 75 years old with acute or convalescent COVID-19. The sequenced sample consisted of peripheral blood. This rearrangement joins TRBV6-2 or TRBV6-3 to TRBJ2-1, with TRBD2 matching over 7 bases. Here the CDR3 DNA reads TGTGCCAGCAGTATCGGGACTACCTACAATGAGCAGTTCTTC. It specifies CASSIGTTYNEQFF.